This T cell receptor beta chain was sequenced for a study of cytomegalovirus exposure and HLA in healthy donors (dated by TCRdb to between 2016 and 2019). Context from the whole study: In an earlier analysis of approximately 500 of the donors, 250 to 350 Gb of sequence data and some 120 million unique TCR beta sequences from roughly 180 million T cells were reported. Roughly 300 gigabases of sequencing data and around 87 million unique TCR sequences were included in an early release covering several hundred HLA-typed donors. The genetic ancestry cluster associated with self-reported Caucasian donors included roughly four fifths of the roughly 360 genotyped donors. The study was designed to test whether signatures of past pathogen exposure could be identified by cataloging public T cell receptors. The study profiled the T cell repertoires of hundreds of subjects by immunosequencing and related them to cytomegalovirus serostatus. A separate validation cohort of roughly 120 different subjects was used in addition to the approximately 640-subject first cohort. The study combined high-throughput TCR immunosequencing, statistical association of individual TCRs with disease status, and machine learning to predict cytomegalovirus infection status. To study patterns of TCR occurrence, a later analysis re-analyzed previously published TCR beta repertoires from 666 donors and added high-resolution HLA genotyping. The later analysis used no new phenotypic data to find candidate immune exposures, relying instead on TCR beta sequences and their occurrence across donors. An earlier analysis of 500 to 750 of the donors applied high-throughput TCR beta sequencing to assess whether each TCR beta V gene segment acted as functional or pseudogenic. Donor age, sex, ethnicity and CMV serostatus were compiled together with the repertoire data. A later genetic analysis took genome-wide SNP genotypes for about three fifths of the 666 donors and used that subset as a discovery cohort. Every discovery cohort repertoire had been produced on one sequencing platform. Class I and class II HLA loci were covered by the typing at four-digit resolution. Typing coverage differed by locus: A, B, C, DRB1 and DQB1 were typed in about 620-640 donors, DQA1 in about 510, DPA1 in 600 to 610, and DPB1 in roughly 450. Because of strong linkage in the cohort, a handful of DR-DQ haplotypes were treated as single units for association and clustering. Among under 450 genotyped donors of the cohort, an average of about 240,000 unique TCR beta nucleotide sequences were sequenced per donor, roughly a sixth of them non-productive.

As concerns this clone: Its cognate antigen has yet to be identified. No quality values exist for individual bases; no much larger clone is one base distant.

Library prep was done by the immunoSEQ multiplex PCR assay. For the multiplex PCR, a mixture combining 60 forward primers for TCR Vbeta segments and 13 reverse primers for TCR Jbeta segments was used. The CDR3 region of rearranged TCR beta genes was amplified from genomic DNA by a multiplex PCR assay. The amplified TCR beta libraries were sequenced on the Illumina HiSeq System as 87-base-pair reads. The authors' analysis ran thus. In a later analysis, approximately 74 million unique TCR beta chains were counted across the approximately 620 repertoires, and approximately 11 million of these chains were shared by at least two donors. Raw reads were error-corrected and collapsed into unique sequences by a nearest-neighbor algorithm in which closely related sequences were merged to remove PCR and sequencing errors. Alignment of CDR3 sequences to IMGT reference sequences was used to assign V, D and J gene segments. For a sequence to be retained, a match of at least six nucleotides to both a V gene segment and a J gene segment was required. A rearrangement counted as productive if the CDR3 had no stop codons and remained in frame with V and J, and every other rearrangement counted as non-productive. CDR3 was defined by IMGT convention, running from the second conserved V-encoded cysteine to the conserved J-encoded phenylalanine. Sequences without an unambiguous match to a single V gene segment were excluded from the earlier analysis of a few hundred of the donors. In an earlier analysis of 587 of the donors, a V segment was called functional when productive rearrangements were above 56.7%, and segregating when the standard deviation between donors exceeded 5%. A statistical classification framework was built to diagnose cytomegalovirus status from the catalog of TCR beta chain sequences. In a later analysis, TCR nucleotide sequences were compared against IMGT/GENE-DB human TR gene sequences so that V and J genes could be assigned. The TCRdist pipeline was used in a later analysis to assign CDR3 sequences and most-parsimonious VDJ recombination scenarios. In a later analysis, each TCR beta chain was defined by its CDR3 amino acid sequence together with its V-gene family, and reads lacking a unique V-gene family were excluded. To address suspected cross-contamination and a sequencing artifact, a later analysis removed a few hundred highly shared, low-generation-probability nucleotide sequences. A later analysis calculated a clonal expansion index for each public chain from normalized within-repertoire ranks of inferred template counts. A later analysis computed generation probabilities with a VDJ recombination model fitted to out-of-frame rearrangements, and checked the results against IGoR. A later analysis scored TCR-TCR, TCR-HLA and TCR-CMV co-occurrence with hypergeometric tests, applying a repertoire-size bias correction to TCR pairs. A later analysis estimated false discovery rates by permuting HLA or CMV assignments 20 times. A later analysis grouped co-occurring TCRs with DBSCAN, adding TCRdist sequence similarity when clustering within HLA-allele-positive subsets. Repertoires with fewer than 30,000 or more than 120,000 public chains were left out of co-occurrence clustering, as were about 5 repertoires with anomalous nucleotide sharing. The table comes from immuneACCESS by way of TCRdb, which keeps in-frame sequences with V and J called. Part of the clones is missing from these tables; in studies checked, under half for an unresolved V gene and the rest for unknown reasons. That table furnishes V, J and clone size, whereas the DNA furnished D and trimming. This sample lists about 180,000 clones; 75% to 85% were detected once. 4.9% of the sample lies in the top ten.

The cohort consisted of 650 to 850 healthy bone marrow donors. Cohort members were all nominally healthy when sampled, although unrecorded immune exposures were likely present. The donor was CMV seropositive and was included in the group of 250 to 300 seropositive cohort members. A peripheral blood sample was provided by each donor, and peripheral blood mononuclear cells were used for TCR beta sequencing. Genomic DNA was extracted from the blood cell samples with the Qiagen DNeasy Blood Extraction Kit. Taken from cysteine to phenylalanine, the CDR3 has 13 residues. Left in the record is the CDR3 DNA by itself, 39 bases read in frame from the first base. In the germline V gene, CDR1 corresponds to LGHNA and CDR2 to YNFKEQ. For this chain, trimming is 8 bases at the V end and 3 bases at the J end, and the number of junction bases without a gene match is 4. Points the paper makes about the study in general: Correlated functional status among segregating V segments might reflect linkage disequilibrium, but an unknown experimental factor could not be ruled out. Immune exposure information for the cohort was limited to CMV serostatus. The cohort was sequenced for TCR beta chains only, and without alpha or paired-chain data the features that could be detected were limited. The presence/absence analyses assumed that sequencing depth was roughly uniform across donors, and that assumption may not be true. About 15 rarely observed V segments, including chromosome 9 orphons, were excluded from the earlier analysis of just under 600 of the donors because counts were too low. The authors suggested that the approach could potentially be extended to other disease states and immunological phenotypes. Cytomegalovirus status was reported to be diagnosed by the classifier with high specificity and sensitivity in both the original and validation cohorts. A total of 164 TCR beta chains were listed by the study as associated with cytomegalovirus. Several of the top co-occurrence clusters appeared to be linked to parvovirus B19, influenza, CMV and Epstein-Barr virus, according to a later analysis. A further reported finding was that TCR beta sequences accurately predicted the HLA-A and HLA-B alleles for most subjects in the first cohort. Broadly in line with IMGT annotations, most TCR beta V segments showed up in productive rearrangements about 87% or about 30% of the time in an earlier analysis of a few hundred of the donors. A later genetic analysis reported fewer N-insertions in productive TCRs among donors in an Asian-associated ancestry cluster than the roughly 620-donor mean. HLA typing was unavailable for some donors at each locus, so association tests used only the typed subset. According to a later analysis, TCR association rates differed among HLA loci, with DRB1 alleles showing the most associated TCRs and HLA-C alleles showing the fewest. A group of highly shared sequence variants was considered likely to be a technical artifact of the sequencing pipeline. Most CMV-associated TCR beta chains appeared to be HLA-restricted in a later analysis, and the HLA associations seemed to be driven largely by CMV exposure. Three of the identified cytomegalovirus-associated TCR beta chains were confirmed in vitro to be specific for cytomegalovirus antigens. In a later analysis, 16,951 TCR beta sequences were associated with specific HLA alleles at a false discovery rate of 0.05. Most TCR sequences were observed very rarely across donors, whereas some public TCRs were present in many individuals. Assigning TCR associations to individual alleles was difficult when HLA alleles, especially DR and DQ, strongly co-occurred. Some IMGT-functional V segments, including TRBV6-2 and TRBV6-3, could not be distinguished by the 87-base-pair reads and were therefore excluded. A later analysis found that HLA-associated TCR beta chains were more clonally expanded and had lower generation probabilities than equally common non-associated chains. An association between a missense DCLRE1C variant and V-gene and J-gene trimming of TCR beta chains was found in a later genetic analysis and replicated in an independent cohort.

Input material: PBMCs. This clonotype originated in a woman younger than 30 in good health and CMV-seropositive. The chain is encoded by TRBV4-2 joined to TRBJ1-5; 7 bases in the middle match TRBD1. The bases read TGTGCCAGCGCAGGGGGTCTCAATCAGCCCCAGCATTTT. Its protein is CASAGGLNQPQHF.